This T cell receptor (beta chain) was observed in a study of blood T cell repertoires in COVID-19. Study-level information: There were acute and convalescent COVID-19 samples, and they came from the United States, Italy and Spain. The analysed material was cDNA or gDNA that came from T cells, B-cell-depleted T cells, or PBMCs.

Germline V CDR1 and CDR2: MNHEY, SVGAGI. V was clipped by 0 bases and J by 1 base, with 9 bases between them. There are 15 residues in the CDR3. Per the authors' pipeline: How many nucleated cells were present was estimated from reference gene primer amplification. The table came from immunoSEQ multiplex PCR; TCRdb's copy has only in-frame clones and leaves some out. V, J and clone size reflect that table, while D and trimming were determined from the DNA. The sample carries about 130,000 clones, about four fifths recorded once. This clone was observed a handful of times. A much larger clone is a single base away; this may be a read error. The sample contains more than one DNA sequence encoding this CDR3.

Sequenced: peripheral blood. The TCR originated in a man in his 60s with acute or convalescent COVID-19. This sequence joins TRBV6-5 and TRBJ1-1, with D possibly TRBD1 on 5 matching bases. The CDR3 reads CASSYSARANTEAFF. The CDR3 DNA reads as TGTGCCAGCAGTTACTCGGCCAGGGCGAACACTGAAGCTTTCTTT.